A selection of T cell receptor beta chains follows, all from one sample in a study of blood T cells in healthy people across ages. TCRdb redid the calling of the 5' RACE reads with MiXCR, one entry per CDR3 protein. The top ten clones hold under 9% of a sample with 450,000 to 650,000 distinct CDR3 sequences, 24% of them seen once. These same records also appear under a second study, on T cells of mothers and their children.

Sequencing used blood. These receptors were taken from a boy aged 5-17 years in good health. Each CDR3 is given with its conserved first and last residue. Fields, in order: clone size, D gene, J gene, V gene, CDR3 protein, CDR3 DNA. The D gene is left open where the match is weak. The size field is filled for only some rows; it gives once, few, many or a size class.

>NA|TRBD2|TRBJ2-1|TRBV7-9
CASSGTRNNEQFF
TGTGCCAGCAGCGGGACTAGGAACAATGAGCAGTTCTTC
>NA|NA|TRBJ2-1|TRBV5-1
CASSASRGEQFF
TGCGCCAGCAGCGCGAGCCGGGGAGAGCAGTTCTTC
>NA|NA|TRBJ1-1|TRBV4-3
CASSQDLRGDTEAFF
TGCGCCAGCAGCCAAGATTTACGGGGCGACACTGAAGCTTTCTTT
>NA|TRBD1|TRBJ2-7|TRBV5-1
CASSFRDRSHEQYF
TGCGCCAGCAGCTTCCGGGACAGGAGCCACGAGCAGTACTTC
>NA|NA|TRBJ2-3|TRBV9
CASSVVAGSTDTQYF
TGTGCCAGCAGCGTAGTCGCGGGGAGCACAGATACGCAGTATTTT
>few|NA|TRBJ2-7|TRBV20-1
CSARDQRQPSHEQYF
TGCAGTGCTAGAGACCAGCGCCAACCCTCCCACGAGCAGTACTTC
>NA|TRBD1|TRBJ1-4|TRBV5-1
CASSSGQANEKLFF
TGCGCCAGCAGCTCGGGACAGGCTAATGAAAAACTGTTTTTT
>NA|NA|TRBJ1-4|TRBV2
CASRISTVTNEKLFF
TGTGCCAGCAGAATTTCGACCGTTACTAATGAAAAACTGTTTTTT
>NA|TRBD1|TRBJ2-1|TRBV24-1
CATSKTRTGGRDEQFF
TGTGCCACCAGTAAGACCAGGACAGGGGGAAGGGATGAGCAGTTCTTC
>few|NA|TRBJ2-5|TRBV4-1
CASSQDVGGPGETQYF
TGCGCCAGCAGCCAAGATGTCGGGGGGCCCGGGGAGACCCAGTACTTC
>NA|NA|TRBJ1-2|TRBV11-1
CASSLDNNYGYTF
TGTGCCAGCAGCTTAGACAATAACTATGGCTACACCTTC
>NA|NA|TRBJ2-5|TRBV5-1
CASSLERREQETQYF
TGCGCCAGCAGCTTGGAAAGGAGGGAACAAGAGACCCAGTACTTC
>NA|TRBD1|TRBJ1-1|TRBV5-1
CASSFGADRVGPGTEAFF
TGCGCCAGCAGTTTTGGAGCCGACAGGGTGGGGCCCGGCACTGAAGCTTTCTTT
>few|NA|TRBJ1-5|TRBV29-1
CSVWAGGGQPQHF
TGCAGCGTCTGGGCGGGAGGCGGTCAGCCCCAGCATTTT
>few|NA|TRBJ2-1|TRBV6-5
CASSYSFVNGQFF
TGTGCCAGCAGTTACTCGTTCGTCAATGGGCAGTTCTTC
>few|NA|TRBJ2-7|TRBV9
CASSVAPGLPYEQYF
TGTGCCAGCAGCGTTGCCCCAGGACTCCCCTACGAGCAGTACTTC
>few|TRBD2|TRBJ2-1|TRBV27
CASSLSATSGGKNEQFF
TGCGCCAGCAGTTTATCTGCGACTAGCGGGGGCAAGAATGAGCAGTTCTTC
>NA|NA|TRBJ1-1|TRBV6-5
CASSYGAGDTEAFF
TGTGCCAGCAGTTACGGGGCTGGGGACACTGAAGCTTTCTTT
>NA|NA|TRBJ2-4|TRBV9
CASSVGQGSKNIQYF
TGTGCCAGCAGCGTAGGGCAGGGATCCAAAAACATTCAGTACTTC
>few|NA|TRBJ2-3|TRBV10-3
CAISGEGAIIDTQYF
TGTGCCATCAGTGGAGAGGGCGCGATTATAGATACGCAGTATTTT
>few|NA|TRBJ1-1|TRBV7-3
CASSGLNTEAFF
TGTGCCAGCAGCGGTTTGAACACTGAAGCTTTCTTT
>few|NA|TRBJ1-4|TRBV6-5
CASSYSNGGSREKLFF
TGTGCCAGCAGTTACTCAAATGGGGGTAGTCGTGAAAAACTGTTTTTT
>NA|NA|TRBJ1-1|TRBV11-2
CASSSGRSSEAFF
TGTGCCAGCAGCTCGGGGAGATCCTCTGAAGCTTTCTTT